The 3 T cell receptor beta chains below were found in one sample sequenced in a study of CXCR3-negative and CXCR3-positive naive CD8 T cells. Study-level points and caveats: TRB CDR3s were more hydrophobic in CXCR3-positive than in CXCR3-negative naive cells.

The authors made the TRB cDNA libraries by 5' RACE using UMI labels. TCRdb reprocessed the 5' RACE reads and stores each CDR3 protein as one record, lacking DNA. The sample includes some 130,000 distinct CDR3 sequences. No cognate antigen is known for these TCRs. The sequencing input was naive CXCR3+ CD8+ T cells from blood. Subset described: CD45RO-CCR7+CD27+CD95- naive CD8+ T cells expressing CXCR3 (TNR3+). Source of these receptors: a human donor in good health. Some clones in this sample may be carry-over from other donors' samples.

This chain connects TRBV28 to TRBJ2-3; checking the TCRdb D call of TRBD1 is not possible without DNA. Germline V gene lookup returns CDR1 MDHEN and CDR2 SYDVKM. The CDR3 covers 16 residues. CDR3 residues: CASSFEGGRGTDTQYF.

The chain links TRBV10-3 to TRBJ2-3. Germline V gene lookup returns CDR1 ENHRY and CDR2 SYGVKD. The CDR3 consists of 16 residues. CDR3 protein: CAISESDPRGTDTQYF.

This chain joins TRBV15 and TRBJ1-1. In germline, CDR1 is LNHNV, CDR2 YYDKDF (reference sequence). The CDR3 is 14 residues long. The CDR3 reads CATSRARLNTEAFF.